This T cell receptor beta chain appears in the sequencing data of a study of T cell responses to AZD1222 COVID-19 vaccine. General study findings and limits: The breadth and depth of Spike-specific TCRs increased once two AZD1222 doses had been given. The number of AZD1222 recipients seropositive at baseline was only five or six.

To note about this clone: The antigen is undetermined.

The germline V gene has CDR1 GTSNPN and CDR2 SVGIG (reference sequence). V lost 1 base and J lost 5, with 12 bases in between. The CDR3 loop spans 14 amino acids. Analysis merged second doses at about 4 or about 12 weeks. TCRdb's copy holds only in-frame clones and misses some; the assay was immunoSEQ multiplex PCR. The repertoire holds tens of thousands of clones, with about nine tenths as singletons. The source of this sequence is an adult who received the AZD1222 COVID-19 vaccine. V usage is TRBV30 and J usage is TRBJ1-3; D is undetermined. Sample: peripheral blood, taken 28 days after the second AZD1222 dose. Written as DNA, the CDR3 is TGTGCCTGGAGTGACGATAGTGTTCGAAACACCATATATTTT. Translated: CAWSDDSVRNTIYF.